The sequence of this T cell receptor beta chain was determined in a study of OX40 agonist ivuxolimab in advanced cancers. The repertoire was sequenced with immunoSEQ multiplex PCR; TCRdb's copy has only in-frame clones and lacks some. The sample has tens of thousands of clones, about 83% seen once. This CDR3 has 13 amino acids. Germline V gene data show CDR1 as GTSNPN and CDR2 as SVGIG (reference sequence). Germline trimming cut 5 bases from V and 8 bases from J; bases unmatched to any gene: 6. This clonotype was sampled from an adult with an advanced solid tumor such as melanoma, head and neck, liver or kidney cancer. The specimen was CD4+ or CD8+ T cells sorted from blood, collected in a trial of the OX40 agonist ivuxolimab. J is TRBJ1-4 and V is TRBV30; 9 bases fit TRBD1. The CDR3 reads CAWENRGHEKLFF. The DNA of the CDR3 is TGTGCCTGGGAGAACAGGGGGCACGAAAAACTGTTTTTT. The whole variable domain, remainder taken from reference TRBV30 and TRBJ1-4, is SQTIHQWPATLVQPVGSPLSLECTVEGTSNPNLYWYRQAAGRGLQLLFYSVGIGQISSEVPQNLSASRPQDRQFILSSKKLLLSDSGFYLCAWENRGHEKLFFGSGTQLSVL.